This entry is about one TCR beta chain. What it binds is not known. Separation from the approximately 670-subject first cohort characterized the 120-subject validation cohort, to which the donors belonged. V was shortened by 4 bases and J by 4 bases, with 5 bases between the two germline ends. CDR1 and CDR2 from the germline V gene are SGHNT and YENEEA. This CDR3 region has 13 residues. The sample belongs to a study of cytomegalovirus exposure and HLA in healthy donors. Here immunoSEQ multiplex PCR was the method, and the copy in TCRdb shows in-frame clones only, minus some. The repertoire holds roughly 300,000 clones, approximately 90% seen once, with 0.95% to 1.5% in the top ten. Points from the study as a whole: Three CMV-associated chains were confirmed in vitro to be specific for CMV antigens. The study recorded 150 to 200 TCR beta chains that were cytomegalovirus-associated.

The V gene is TRBV11-3, the J gene TRBJ1-6, with D unresolved. This TCR came from a woman aged 25-40 years in good health and CMV-seropositive. The sequenced material came from PBMCs. CDR3 in amino acids: CASSSEYNSPLHF. CDR3 nucleotides: TGTGCCAGCAGCTCGGAGTATAATTCACCCCTCCACTTT.